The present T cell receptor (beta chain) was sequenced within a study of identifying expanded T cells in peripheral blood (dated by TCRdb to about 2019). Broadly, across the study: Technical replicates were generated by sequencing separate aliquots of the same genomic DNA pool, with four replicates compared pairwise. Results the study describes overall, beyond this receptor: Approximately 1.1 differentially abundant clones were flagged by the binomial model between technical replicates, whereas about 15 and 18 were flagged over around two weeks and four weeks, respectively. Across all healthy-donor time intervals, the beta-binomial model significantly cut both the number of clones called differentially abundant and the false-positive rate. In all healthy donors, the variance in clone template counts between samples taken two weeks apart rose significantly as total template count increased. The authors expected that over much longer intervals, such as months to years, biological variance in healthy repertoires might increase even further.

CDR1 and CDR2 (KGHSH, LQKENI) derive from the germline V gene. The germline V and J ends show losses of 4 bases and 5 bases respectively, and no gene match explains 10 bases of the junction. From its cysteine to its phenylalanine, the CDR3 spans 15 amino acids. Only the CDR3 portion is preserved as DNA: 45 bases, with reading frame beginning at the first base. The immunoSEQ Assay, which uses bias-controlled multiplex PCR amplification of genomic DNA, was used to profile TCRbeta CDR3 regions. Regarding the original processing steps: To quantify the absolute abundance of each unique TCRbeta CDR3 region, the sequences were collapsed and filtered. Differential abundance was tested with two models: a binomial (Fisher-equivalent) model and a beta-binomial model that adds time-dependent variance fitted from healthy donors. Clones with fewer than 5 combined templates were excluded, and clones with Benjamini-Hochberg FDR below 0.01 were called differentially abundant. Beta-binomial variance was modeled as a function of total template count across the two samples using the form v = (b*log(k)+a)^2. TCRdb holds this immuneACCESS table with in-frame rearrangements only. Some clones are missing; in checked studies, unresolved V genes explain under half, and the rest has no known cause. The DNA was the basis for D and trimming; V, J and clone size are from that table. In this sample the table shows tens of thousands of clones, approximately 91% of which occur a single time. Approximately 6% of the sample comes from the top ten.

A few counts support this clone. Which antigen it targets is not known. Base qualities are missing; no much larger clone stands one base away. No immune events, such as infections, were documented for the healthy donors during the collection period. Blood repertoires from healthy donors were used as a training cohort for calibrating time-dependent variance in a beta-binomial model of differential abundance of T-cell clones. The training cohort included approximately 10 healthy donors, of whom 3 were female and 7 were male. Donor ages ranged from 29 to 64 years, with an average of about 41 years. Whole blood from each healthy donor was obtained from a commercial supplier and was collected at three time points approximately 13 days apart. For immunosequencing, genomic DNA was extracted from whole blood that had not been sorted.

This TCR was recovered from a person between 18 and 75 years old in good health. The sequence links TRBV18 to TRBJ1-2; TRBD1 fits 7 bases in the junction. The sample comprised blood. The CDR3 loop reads CASSQDVIQGYGYTF. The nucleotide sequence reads TGTGCCAGCTCACAGGATGTCATACAGGGGTATGGCTACACCTTC.